This is a list of T cell receptor beta chains from one sample in a study of T-cell reconstitution after alpha-beta-depleted transplantation in children. TCRdb re-analysed the PCR reads in MiXCR, keeping a single row per CDR3 protein. This table has about 340,000 distinct CDR3 sequences, about 17% appearing once. Sequences were derived from PBMCs, mostly from graft donor cells, sampled 360 days after TCRalphabeta/CD19-depleted stem cell transplant. Receptors were obtained from a male patient aged 2-10 years who had a stem cell transplant for acute lymphoblastic leukemia, so the T cells may come from the graft donor. Each CDR3 is given with its conserved first and last residue. Each record gives: J gene, clone size, V gene, D gene, CDR3 DNA, CDR3 protein. D genes are given only for firm matches. Clone sizes are given selectively: once, few, many, or a class where the clone is expanded.

j_gene: TRBJ2-5; abundance: many; v_gene: TRBV28; d_gene: NA; CDR3nt: TGTGCCAGCATAAAATCTCGGGGTCCAGAGACCCAGTACTTC; CDR3aa: CASIKSRGPETQYF
j_gene: TRBJ2-7; abundance: many; v_gene: TRBV28; d_gene: NA; CDR3nt: TGTGCCAGCAGCTTAGGCCTCTACGAGCAGTACTTC; CDR3aa: CASSLGLYEQYF
j_gene: TRBJ2-7; abundance: many; v_gene: TRBV28; d_gene: TRBD1; CDR3nt: TGTGCCAGCAGTCGGACAGGGAGCTACGAGCAGTACTTC; CDR3aa: CASSRTGSYEQYF
j_gene: TRBJ2-7; abundance: NA; v_gene: TRBV28; d_gene: NA; CDR3nt: TGTGCCAGCAGGCCCGCCTTTCTAGAATACGAGCAGTACTTC; CDR3aa: CASRPAFLEYEQYF
j_gene: TRBJ2-7; abundance: many; v_gene: TRBV5-1; d_gene: NA; CDR3nt: TGCGCCAGCAGCTTCGACGGTTACGAGCAGTACTTC; CDR3aa: CASSFDGYEQYF
j_gene: TRBJ2-1; abundance: NA; v_gene: TRBV12-3/TRBV12-4; d_gene: NA; CDR3nt: TGTGCCAGCAGTTTCTGGGATGAGCAGTTCTTC; CDR3aa: CASSFWDEQFF
j_gene: TRBJ2-5; abundance: NA; v_gene: TRBV5-1; d_gene: TRBD1; CDR3nt: TGCGCCAGCAGCCCCAGAGGGGGCCCACAGGAGACCCAGTACTTC; CDR3aa: CASSPRGGPQETQYF
j_gene: TRBJ2-3; abundance: few; v_gene: TRBV7-6; d_gene: NA; CDR3nt: TGTGCCAGCAGCTCCGAGGCCACAGATACGCAGTATTTT; CDR3aa: CASSSEATDTQYF
j_gene: TRBJ1-5; abundance: many; v_gene: TRBV25-1; d_gene: NA; CDR3nt: TGTGCCAGCGGTGGAGCAGGGCAGTGGCAGCCCCAGCATTTT; CDR3aa: CASGGAGQWQPQHF
j_gene: TRBJ2-7; abundance: NA; v_gene: TRBV12-3/TRBV12-4; d_gene: NA; CDR3nt: TGTGCCAGCAGTTTAAGGCGGATACAACCCTACGAGCAGTACTTC; CDR3aa: CASSLRRIQPYEQYF
j_gene: TRBJ2-1; abundance: NA; v_gene: TRBV20-1; d_gene: TRBD2; CDR3nt: TGCAGTGCTAGAGTAGGGGGCGGGAGGGCCTCCTACAATGAGCAGTTCTTC; CDR3aa: CSARVGGGRASYNEQFF
j_gene: TRBJ2-1; abundance: NA; v_gene: TRBV29-1; d_gene: NA; CDR3nt: TGCAGCGTTGTTTTTACCGGTCGGAGCTCCTACAATGAGCAGTTCTTC; CDR3aa: CSVVFTGRSSYNEQFF
j_gene: TRBJ2-7; abundance: many; v_gene: TRBV24-1; d_gene: TRBD2; CDR3nt: TGTGCCACCAGTGATTTCCTCACAGCGGGAGATCCCTCCTACGAGCAGTACTTC; CDR3aa: CATSDFLTAGDPSYEQYF
j_gene: TRBJ2-2; abundance: NA; v_gene: TRBV4-3; d_gene: NA; CDR3nt: TGCGCCAGCAGCCAAGATGGGTCGGAGAACACCGGGGAGCTGTTTTTT; CDR3aa: CASSQDGSENTGELFF
j_gene: TRBJ2-7; abundance: few; v_gene: TRBV27; d_gene: NA; CDR3nt: TGTGCCAGCAGTCCGACCCTCGGGCCCTCCGGTAGCGAGCAGTACTTC; CDR3aa: CASSPTLGPSGSEQYF
j_gene: TRBJ2-7; abundance: few; v_gene: TRBV27; d_gene: TRBD2; CDR3nt: TGTGCCAGCAGTTCTCTTTACGGGACTACGGAATACGAGCAGTACTTC; CDR3aa: CASSSLYGTTEYEQYF
j_gene: TRBJ2-2; abundance: few; v_gene: TRBV12-3/TRBV12-4; d_gene: TRBD2; CDR3nt: TGTGCCAGCAGGATAGCGGGAGTGGCCGGGGAGCTGTTTTTT; CDR3aa: CASRIAGVAGELFF
j_gene: TRBJ2-7; abundance: NA; v_gene: TRBV6-5; d_gene: NA; CDR3nt: TGTGCCAGCAGTTACGCGGCACCCTACGAGCAGTACTTC; CDR3aa: CASSYAAPYEQYF
j_gene: TRBJ2-6; abundance: few; v_gene: TRBV27; d_gene: TRBD1; CDR3nt: TGTGCCAGCAGGCGGGACAGGGGCTTCTCTGGGGCCAACGTCCTGACTTTC; CDR3aa: CASRRDRGFSGANVLTF
j_gene: TRBJ2-1; abundance: many; v_gene: TRBV5-1; d_gene: NA; CDR3nt: TGCGCCAGCAGCTTGGACTGGGATGAGCAGTTCTTC; CDR3aa: CASSLDWDEQFF
j_gene: TRBJ2-1; abundance: few; v_gene: TRBV5-1; d_gene: TRBD2; CDR3nt: TGCGCCAGCAGCTTGACTAGCGGGAGAATCGGTGAGCAGTTCTTC; CDR3aa: CASSLTSGRIGEQFF
j_gene: TRBJ2-3; abundance: NA; v_gene: TRBV25-1; d_gene: TRBD2; CDR3nt: TGTGCCAGCAGTGAATTGGGTCGCGGGAGAGACACAGATACGCAGTATTTT; CDR3aa: CASSELGRGRDTDTQYF
j_gene: TRBJ2-7; abundance: NA; v_gene: TRBV5-1; d_gene: NA; CDR3nt: TGCGCCAGCAGCCCCCACCTAGCTAACTCCTACGAGCAGTACTTC; CDR3aa: CASSPHLANSYEQYF